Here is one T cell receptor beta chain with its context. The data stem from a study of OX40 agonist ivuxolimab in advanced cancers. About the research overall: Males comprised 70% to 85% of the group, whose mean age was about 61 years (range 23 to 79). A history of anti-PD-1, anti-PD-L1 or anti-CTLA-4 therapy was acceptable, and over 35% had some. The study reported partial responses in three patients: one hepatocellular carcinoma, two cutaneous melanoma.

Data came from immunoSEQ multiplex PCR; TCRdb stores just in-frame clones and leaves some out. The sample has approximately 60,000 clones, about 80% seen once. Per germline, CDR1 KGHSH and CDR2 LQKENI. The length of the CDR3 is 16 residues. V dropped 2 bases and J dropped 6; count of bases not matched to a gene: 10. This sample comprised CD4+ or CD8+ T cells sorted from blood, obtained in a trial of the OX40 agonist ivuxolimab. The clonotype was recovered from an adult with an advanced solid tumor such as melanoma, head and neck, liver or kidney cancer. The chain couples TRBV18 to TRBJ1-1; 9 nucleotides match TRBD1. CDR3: CASSPYYTDRGAEAFF. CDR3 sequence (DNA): TGTGCCAGCTCACCATACTACACGGACAGGGGAGCTGAAGCTTTCTTT. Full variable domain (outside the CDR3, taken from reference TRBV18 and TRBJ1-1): NAGVMQNPRHLVRRRGQEARLRCSPMKGHSHVYWYRQLPEEGLKFMVYLQKENIIDESGMPKERFSAEFPKEGPSILRIQQVVRGDSAAYFCASSPYYTDRGAEAFFGQGTRLTVV.